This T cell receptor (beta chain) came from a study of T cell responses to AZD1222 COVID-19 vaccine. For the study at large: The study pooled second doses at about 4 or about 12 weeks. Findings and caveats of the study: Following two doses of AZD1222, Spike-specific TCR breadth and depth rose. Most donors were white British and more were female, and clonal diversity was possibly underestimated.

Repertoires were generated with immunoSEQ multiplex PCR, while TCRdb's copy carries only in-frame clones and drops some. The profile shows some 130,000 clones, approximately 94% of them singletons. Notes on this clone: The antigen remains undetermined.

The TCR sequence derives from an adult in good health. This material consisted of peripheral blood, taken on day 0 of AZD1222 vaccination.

CDR3 region: CASRRDGLYGYTF. CDR3 DNA sequence: TGTGCCAGCAGACGTGACGGGTTGTATGGCTACACCTTC. This rearrangement joins TRBV27 to TRBJ1-2; D is unclear. The CDR3 has 13 residues. Germline CDR1 is MNHEY and CDR2 is SMNVEV (reference sequence). V dropped 6 bases and J dropped 5 bases, with 13 bases sitting between them.